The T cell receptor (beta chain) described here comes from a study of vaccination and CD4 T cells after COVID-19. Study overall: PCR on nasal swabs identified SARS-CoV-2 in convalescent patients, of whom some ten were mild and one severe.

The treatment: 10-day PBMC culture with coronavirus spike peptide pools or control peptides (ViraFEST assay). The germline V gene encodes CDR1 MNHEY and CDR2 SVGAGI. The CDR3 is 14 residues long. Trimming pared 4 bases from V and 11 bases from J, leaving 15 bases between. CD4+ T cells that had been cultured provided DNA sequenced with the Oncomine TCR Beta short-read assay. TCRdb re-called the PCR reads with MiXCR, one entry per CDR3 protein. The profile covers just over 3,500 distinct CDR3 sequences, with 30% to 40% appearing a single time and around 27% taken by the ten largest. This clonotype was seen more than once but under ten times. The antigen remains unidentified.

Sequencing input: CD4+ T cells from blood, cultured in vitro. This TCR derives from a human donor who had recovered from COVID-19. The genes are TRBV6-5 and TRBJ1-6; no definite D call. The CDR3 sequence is CASSFTGVSAPLHF. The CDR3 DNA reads TGTGCCAGCAGTTTTACTGGGGTTTCGGCACCCCTCCACTTT.